These T cell receptor beta chains were read from a single sample in a study of T-cell reconstitution after alpha-beta-depleted transplantation in children. Each CDR3 protein gets one entry after TCRdb re-called the PCR reads with MiXCR. The table has a few hundred thousand distinct CDR3 sequences, roughly 22% seen once. Sequenced here: PBMCs from the stem cell graft donor, sampled from the stem cell graft. Every receptor here comes from a human donor who donated a stem cell graft to a child with acute myeloid leukemia. Both conserved end residues are part of each CDR3. A D gene is named only where the DNA matches it firmly. Size is stated for part of the rows, as once, few or many counts, or as a class when the clone is expanded.

j_call d_call v_call clone_size cdr3_length cdr3_nt cdr3_aa
TRBJ1-2 NA TRBV5-1 NA 14 TGCGCCAGCAGCTTGGATGGGGGGGGCCTTGGCTACACCTTC CASSLDGGGLGYTF
TRBJ1-1 NA TRBV6-1 few 13 TGTGCCAGCAGCAGGAGGGGGGACACTGAAGCTTTCTTT CASSRRGDTEAFF
TRBJ2-7 TRBD1 TRBV28 few 15 TGTGCCACCAATTCTCCGGGACAGGCGAGTTACGAGCAGTACTTC CATNSPGQASYEQYF
TRBJ2-1 TRBD1 TRBV5-1 few 15 TGTGCCAGCAGCCGGGACAGGAGCTCCTACAATGAGCAGTTCTTC CASSRDRSSYNEQFF
TRBJ2-7 NA TRBV27 few 13 TGTGCCAGCAGTTTCTTAGGTCTCGAAGAGCAGTACTTC CASSFLGLEEQYF
TRBJ2-2 TRBD2 TRBV7-2 NA 16 TGTGCCAGCAGCTCGACTAGCGGGATCTTTACCGGGGAGCTGTTTTTT CASSSTSGIFTGELFF
TRBJ2-7 TRBD2 TRBV7-2 few 15 TGTGCCAGCAGCTTAGGTCCTAGCGGGGACTACGAGCAGTACTTC CASSLGPSGDYEQYF
TRBJ2-1 TRBD1 TRBV4-3 large 15 TGCGCCAGCAGCCAGAGGACAGGGGGGGACCGGGAGCAGTTCTTC CASSQRTGGDREQFF
TRBJ1-2 NA TRBV5-6 NA 13 TGTGCCAGCAGCTTCCCAGGGTTGGAGGGCTACACCTTC CASSFPGLEGYTF
TRBJ2-3 TRBD2 TRBV28 NA 14 TGTGCCAGCCAGGAGGGCGGGAGTAAGGATACGCAGTATTTT CASQEGGSKDTQYF
TRBJ2-7 NA TRBV29-1 many 13 TGCAGCGTTGAAGAAAAGGGGGAACACGAGCAGTACTTC CSVEEKGEHEQYF
TRBJ2-3 NA TRBV15 few 14 TGTGCCACCACCACCCCGGACGTGTCTTATACGCAGTATTTT CATTTPDVSYTQYF
TRBJ2-4 TRBD1 TRBV7-2 few 16 TGTGCCAGCAGCCTCCCGGGACAGGGAGCCAAAAACATTCAGTACTTC CASSLPGQGAKNIQYF
TRBJ2-7 NA TRBV12-3/TRBV12-4 NA 15 TGTGCCAGCAGTTTAGGAGGGTCCGAGAACTACGAGCAGTACTTC CASSLGGSENYEQYF
TRBJ2-1 NA TRBV20-1 few 15 TGCAGTGCTAGAGATCTTAGCGAGTCCTACAATGAGCAGTTCTTC CSARDLSESYNEQFF
TRBJ2-1 TRBD2 TRBV3-1 NA 16 TGTGCCAGCAGCCCCCAAGCGGGAGGGCCAACCAATGAGCAGTTCTTC CASSPQAGGPTNEQFF
TRBJ2-6 NA TRBV2 NA 16 TGTGCCAGCAGTGAAGAGGCAGGGGCCGGGGCCAACGTCCTGACTTTC CASSEEAGAGANVLTF
TRBJ2-7 NA TRBV29-1 many 12 TGCAGCGTTGTTGTCTCGCGAAGTGAGCAGTACTTC CSVVVSRSEQYF
TRBJ2-3 NA TRBV28 few 14 TGTGCCAGCAGTCCTGGAGGGGGTATTGATACGCAGTATTTT CASSPGGGIDTQYF
TRBJ2-5 NA TRBV6-2/TRBV6-3 NA 12 TGTGCCAGCAGTTACGACCTCAAGACCCAGTACTTC CASSYDLKTQYF
TRBJ1-5 NA TRBV5-1 many 13 TGCGCCAGCAGCTTAACAGAAAATCAGCCCCAGCATTTT CASSLTENQPQHF
TRBJ2-7 NA TRBV7-6 NA 16 TGTGCCAGCAGCTCACGGGGCAAATCTTCCCCCTACGAGCAGTACTTC CASSSRGKSSPYEQYF
TRBJ2-2 TRBD2 TRBV12-3/TRBV12-4 NA 16 TGTGCCAGCAGACCCATTGGACTAGCGGTCACCGGGGAGCTGTTTTTT CASRPIGLAVTGELFF
TRBJ2-1 NA TRBV10-3 many 13 TGTGCCACCCACCCTGCCCCGGGAAATGAGCAGTTCTTC CATHPAPGNEQFF
TRBJ2-7 TRBD2 TRBV29-1 NA 13 TGCAGCGTTGACCTAGCGGGAGACTACGAGCAGTACTTC CSVDLAGDYEQYF
TRBJ2-7 NA TRBV6-5 NA 15 TGTGCCAGCAGTTACCGTCCAGGGAACCCCTACGAGCAGTACTTC CASSYRPGNPYEQYF
TRBJ1-1 NA TRBV12-3/TRBV12-4 many 15 TGTGCCAGCAGTTTAAGGGGCAGGGGCTACACTGAAGCTTTCTTT CASSLRGRGYTEAFF
TRBJ1-2 NA TRBV12-3/TRBV12-4 many 12 TGTGCCAGCAGTTCCGGGATGGCTGGCTACACCTTC CASSSGMAGYTF
TRBJ1-2 NA TRBV6-5 NA 14 TGTGCCAGCAGTTACCGGCAGGCTAACTATGGCTACACCTTC CASSYRQANYGYTF
TRBJ1-1 TRBD1 TRBV7-3 many 13 TGTGCCAGCAGCCGGGACAGGCACACTGAAGCTTTCTTT CASSRDRHTEAFF
TRBJ2-1 NA TRBV5-1 NA 16 TGCGCCAGCAGCTCCGCACTAATTAGCTCCTACAATGAGCAGTTCTTC CASSSALISSYNEQFF
TRBJ2-7 TRBD1 TRBV12-3/TRBV12-4 NA 14 TGTGCCAGCAGTCCGGGACAGGGGATCTACGAGCAGTACTTC CASSPGQGIYEQYF
TRBJ1-5 NA TRBV4-1 few 16 TGCGCCAGCAGCCAAGTAGCAGTTCTTAGCAATCAGCCCCAGCATTTT CASSQVAVLSNQPQHF
TRBJ2-1 NA TRBV12-3/TRBV12-4 many 14 TGTGCCAGCAGTGACGGGACAACCTACAATGAGCAGTTCTTC CASSDGTTYNEQFF
TRBJ2-5 NA TRBV29-1 many 12 TGCAGCGTTGACCGTAGCCAAGAGACCCAGTACTTC CSVDRSQETQYF
TRBJ2-3 TRBD1 TRBV6-1 many 16 TGTGCCAGCAGTGAGTCAGGGGGCATGGGTTCCGATACGCAGTATTTT CASSESGGMGSDTQYF
TRBJ1-5 NA TRBV20-1 NA 15 TGCAGTGCTACCCCGGACAGTTGGGGCCATCAGCCCCAGCATTTT CSATPDSWGHQPQHF
TRBJ2-7 NA TRBV12-3/TRBV12-4 many 12 TGTGCCAGCAGTAACAGGGCTTACGAGCAGTACTTC CASSNRAYEQYF
TRBJ2-1 NA TRBV20-1 few 12 TGCAGTGCTAGAGATAGGGGCAATGAGCAGTTCTTC CSARDRGNEQFF
TRBJ2-1 NA TRBV29-1 few 16 TGCAGCGTTGAGGGAATAGAGGGGATATCCTACAATGAGCAGTTCTTC CSVEGIEGISYNEQFF
TRBJ2-4 TRBD1 TRBV7-6 many 13 TGTGCCAGCAGCGCCGGACAGGTCGACATTCAGTACTTC CASSAGQVDIQYF
TRBJ2-7 NA TRBV6-5 NA 15 TGTGCCAGCAGTTACGTGAGGACTGGTCCCTACGAGCAGTACTTC CASSYVRTGPYEQYF
TRBJ2-7 TRBD2 TRBV20-1 NA 16 TGCAGTGCTAGAGATGGTGCAAGCGGGAGACGAAAGGAGCAGTACTTC CSARDGASGRRKEQYF
TRBJ2-3 NA TRBV4-2 few 17 TGTGCCAGCAGCCAACTGGGGGCGGGAGTTAGCACAGATACGCAGTATTTT CASSQLGAGVSTDTQYF
TRBJ1-5 TRBD1 TRBV6-5 few 15 TGTGCCAGCAGTTACTCGGGACAGGGCGGGCAGCCCCAGCATTTT CASSYSGQGGQPQHF
TRBJ2-1 NA TRBV20-1 few 13 TGCAGTGCTATCGGGACACTTAACAATGAGCAGTTCTTC CSAIGTLNNEQFF
TRBJ2-3 NA TRBV5-8 few 13 TGTGCCAGCATCCATCTACGCACAGATACGCAGTATTTT CASIHLRTDTQYF